Listed here are 6 T cell receptor beta chains from one sample, sequenced in a study of cytomegalovirus exposure and HLA in healthy donors. PCR amplification relied on 60 Vbeta primers (plus 13 Jbeta primers). Assay used: immunoSEQ multiplex PCR; TCRdb lists only in-frame clones, some missing. The sample lists about 57,000 clones, approximately 80% seen once, with approximately 5.9% in the top ten. Sequenced material: PBMCs. All receptors come from a male donor in good health and CMV-seronegative.

This clone has a single count. The chain couples TRBV19 to TRBJ1-6; 7 bases line up with TRBD1. V lost 3 bases, J lost 0 bases, and 5 bases stayed unmatched. The CDR3 loop spans 17 amino acids. CDR1 is LNHDA, CDR2 SQIVND, per germline (reference sequence). CDR3 sequence: CASSMGQRSSYNSPLHF. For the CDR3, the DNA is TGTGCCAGTAGTATGGGACAGCGTAGCTCCTATAATTCACCCCTCCACTTT.

The rearrangement joins TRBV6-5 to TRBJ2-1; D gene uncertain. Trimming pared 5 bases from V and 10 bases from J, leaving 12 bases between. CDR1 and CDR2 (germline): MNHEY, SVGAGI. This CDR3 comprises 12 residues. The CDR3 sequence is CASSQDGEEQFF. CDR3 nucleotides: TGTGCCAGCAGTCAAGACGGAGAGGAGCAGTTCTTC.

The CDR3 loop is CASSIVTQGIEAFF. The CDR3, as DNA: TGTGCCAGTAGTATAGTAACCCAGGGAATTGAAGCTTTCTTT. The J gene is TRBJ1-1, the V gene TRBV19; tentatively, D is TRBD1 (5 bases). The V end lost 1 base, the J end lost 7 bases, and 13 bases lay between the germline ends. The CDR3 extends over 14 amino acids. The V gene's germline CDR1 is LNHDA and CDR2 SQIVND (reference sequence).

This chain links TRBV7-2 with TRBJ2-5; the D gene is possibly TRBD1 (5 bases). V gave up 2 bases and J gave up 2 bases, with 15 bases separating them. This CDR3 comprises 16 residues. Germline lookup yields CDR1 SGHTA and CDR2 FQGNSA. The CDR3 nucleotides read TGTGCCAGCAGCTTATGGGGCCAGGCTCAACAAGAGACCCAGTACTTC. Protein sequence: CASSLWGQAQQETQYF.

The chain employs TRBV4-2 and TRBJ2-1; weak D call: TRBD2 (6 bases). V was cut by 0 bases and J by 0 bases, with 9 bases left in between. The CDR3 is 16 residues long. From germline, CDR1 is LGHNA and CDR2 YNFKEQ. The CDR3 nucleotides are TGTGCCAGCAGCCAAGAGGCGGGGAACTCCTACAATGAGCAGTTCTTC. Protein sequence: CASSQEAGNSYNEQFF.

The rearrangement links TRBV27 to TRBJ2-1; a possible D gene is TRBD1 (5 bases). The V end was cut by 2 bases, the J end by 7 bases, with 9 bases between. Germline values: CDR1 MNHEY, CDR2 SMNVEV (reference sequence). CDR3 length: 13 amino acids. CDR3 in amino acids: CASSLRGENEQFF. The CDR3 nucleotides read TGTGCCAGCAGTTTAAGGGGCGAAAATGAGCAGTTCTTC.